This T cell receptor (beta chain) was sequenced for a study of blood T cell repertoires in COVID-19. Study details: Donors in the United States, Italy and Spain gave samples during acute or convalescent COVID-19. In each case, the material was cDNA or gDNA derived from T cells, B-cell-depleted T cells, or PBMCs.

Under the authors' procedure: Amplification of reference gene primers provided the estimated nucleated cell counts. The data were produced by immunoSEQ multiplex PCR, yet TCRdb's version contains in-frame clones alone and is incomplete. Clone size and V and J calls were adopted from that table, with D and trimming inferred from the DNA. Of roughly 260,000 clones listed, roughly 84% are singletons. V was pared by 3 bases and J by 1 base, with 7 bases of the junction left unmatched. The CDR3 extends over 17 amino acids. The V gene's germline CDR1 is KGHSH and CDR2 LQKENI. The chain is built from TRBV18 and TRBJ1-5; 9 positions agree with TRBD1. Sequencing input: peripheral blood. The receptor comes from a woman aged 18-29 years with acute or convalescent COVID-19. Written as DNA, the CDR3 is TGTGCCAGCTCACCGAGGGACAGGGACTGCAGCAATCAGCCCCAGCATTTT. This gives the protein CASSPRDRDCSNQPQHF.